Following are 14 T cell receptor beta chains from one sample sequenced in a study of blood T cell repertoires in COVID-19. The table came from immunoSEQ multiplex PCR; TCRdb's copy has only in-frame clones and leaves some out. The sample yields roughly 130,000 clones, 70% to 85% seen once. Material: peripheral blood. All receptors derive from an elderly woman with acute or convalescent COVID-19.

This clone was picked up one time. V is TRBV21-1 and J is TRBJ1-1; TRBD1 is the table's D call and was not checked against the DNA. TRBV21-1 is a recognized pseudogene. This CDR3 has 17 residues. DNA of the CDR3: TGTGCCAGCAGCATCTCTCCTCGGAAGGGGATGAAGACTGAAGCTTTCTTT. This sequence encodes CASSISPRKGMKTEAFF.

The chain couples TRBV3-1 (or the pseudogene TRBV3-2) to TRBJ1-5, with TRBD1 matching 8 bases. This CDR3 contains 14 residues. V lost 4 bases to trimming and J lost 7 bases; unmatched junction nucleotides: 6. Germline V lookup: CDR1 LGHDT, CDR2 YNNKEL (reference sequence). In DNA form, the CDR3 reads TGTGCCAGCAGCCGACAGGGGAATAGGCAGCCCCAGCATTTT. It encodes CASSRQGNRQPQHF.

The genes are TRBV14 and TRBJ2-7, with TRBD2 as a possible D gene (6 bases). V lost 3 bases and J lost 7, with 10 bases in between. The CDR3 has 12 residues. CDR1 and CDR2 (germline): SGHDN, FVKESK. CDR3 protein: CASSHPGREQYF. DNA for the CDR3: TGTGCCAGCAGCCACCCGGGGAGGGAGCAGTACTTC.

The rearrangement joins TRBV5-1 to TRBJ1-3, with D tentatively TRBD1 (6 bases). The CDR3 runs to 19 residues. Germline CDR1 and CDR2: SGHRS and YFSETQ. V was clipped by 4 bases and J by 2 bases, with 25 bases between them. CDR3 bases: TGCGCCAGCAGCCAACAACGAAGGGACACCGAGGTAACTGGAAACACCATATATTTT. This codes for CASSQQRRDTEVTGNTIYF.

This clone was observed a handful of times. J is TRBJ2-3 and V is TRBV11-3; 7 nucleotides match TRBD1. The junction had 8 bases not matched to a gene; V was cut back by 0 bases and J by 14 bases. CDR3 length equals 13 residues. Germline assignment: CDR1 SGHNT and CDR2 YENEEA. CDR3 loop: CASSLDTTGALYF. CDR3 DNA: TGTGCCAGCAGCTTAGATACAACAGGGGCTCTGTATTTT.

The genes are TRBV5-4 and TRBJ2-7, with no clear D. The CDR3 has 12 amino acids. Trimming took 2 bases from V and 5 from J, leaving 8 bases between them. From germline, CDR1 is SGHNT and CDR2 YYREEE (reference sequence). The CDR3, as DNA: TGTGCCAGCAGCTTTTCCGTAGACGAGCAGTACTTC. Translated: CASSFSVDEQYF.

The chain joins TRBV4-3 to TRBJ1-1; D is ambiguous. The germline CDR1 and CDR2 sequences are LGHNA and YSLEER. The ends were cut back, 3 bases at V and 2 bases at J, with 7 bases in the middle. CDR3 length: 13 amino acids. CDR3 coding DNA: TGCGCCAGCAGCCAGACGGGAAACACTGAAGCTTTCTTT. Encoded protein: CASSQTGNTEAFF.

This chain joins TRBV18 and TRBJ2-6; unclear D gene. Trimming left V 3 bases short and J 0 bases short, with 3 bases between. Germline V gene sequence: CDR1 KGHSH, CDR2 LQKENI. This CDR3 region has 14 residues. The CDR3 DNA sequence: TGTGCCAGCTCACCCTCCTCTGGGGCCAACGTCCTGACTTTC. Residues: CASSPSSGANVLTF.

The J gene is TRBJ1-6, the V gene TRBV3-1 (or the pseudogene TRBV3-2), with D possibly being TRBD1 (6 bases). The CDR3 contains 17 residues. With 4 bases removed from V and 10 bases from J, the gap between germline ends came to 23 bases. Germline lookup yields CDR1 LGHDT and CDR2 YNNKEL (reference sequence). The DNA for the CDR3 is TGTGCCAGCAGCCGAGTAACCGGGACAATACGCGCCTCACCCCTCCACTTT. It encodes CASSRVTGTIRASPLHF.

The rearrangement joins TRBV19 to TRBJ1-2; 9 bases agree with TRBD1. The germline gives CDR1 LNHDA, CDR2 SQIVND (reference sequence). The CDR3 covers 17 residues. The V segment lost 1 base and the J segment 1 base; nucleotides outside the gene matches: 7. The CDR3 DNA reads as TGTGCCAGTAGTATAGGAAGCTCGGACAGGGGTAACTATGGCTACACCTTC. Translating it yields CASSIGSSDRGNYGYTF.

The V gene is TRBV15, the J gene TRBJ1-3, with TRBD1 as a possible D gene (6 bases). The V gene lost 5 bases and the J gene lost 2 bases, with 13 bases spanning the gap. Germline V CDR1 and CDR2: LNHNV, YYDKDF (reference sequence). The CDR3 length is 15 residues. In DNA form, the CDR3 reads TGTGCCACCAGCGGATACCACAGGGCTGGAAACACCATATATTTT. Its translation: CATSGYHRAGNTIYF. Together with reference TRBV15 and TRBJ1-3, the CDR3 gives the full variable domain: DAMVIQNPRYQVTQFGKPVTLSCSQTLNHNVMYWYQQKSSQAPKLLFHYYDKDFNNEADTPDNFQSRRPNTSFCFLDIRSPGLGDTAMYLCATSGYHRAGNTIYFGEGSWLTVV.

V is TRBV19 and J is TRBJ2-5, with a tentative D call TRBD1 (6 bases). The V gene lost 3 bases and the J gene lost 1 base, with 12 bases spanning the gap. This CDR3 is built from 15 residues. Germline CDR1 reads LNHDA; CDR2 reads SQIVND (reference sequence). CDR3 sequence: CASSIARTVQETQYF. CDR3 coding DNA: TGTGCCAGTAGTATCGCAAGGACAGTCCAAGAGACCCAGTACTTC.

This clone appeared a single time. This chain connects TRBV2 to TRBJ1-3, with 9 bases lining up with TRBD1. Germline trimming cut 6 bases from V and 5 bases from J; bases unmatched to any gene: 8. Per the germline V gene, CDR1 is SNHLY and CDR2 is FYNNEI. The CDR3 loop spans 15 amino acids. CDR3 in DNA: TGTGCCAGCAGCCGGGACAGGGCTATGAGAAACACCATATATTTT. Translating it yields CASSRDRAMRNTIYF. Based on the CDR3 plus reference TRBV2 and TRBJ1-3, the full variable domain is EPEVTQTPSHQVTQMGQEVILRCVPISNHLYFYWYRQILGQKVEFLVSFYNNEISEKSEIFDDQFSVERPDGSNFTLKIRSTKLEDSAMYFCASSRDRAMRNTIYFGEGSWLTVV.

The V call is TRBV5-1, the J call TRBJ2-3; D may be TRBD1 (5 bases). This CDR3 spans 14 amino acids. In germline, CDR1 is SGHRS, CDR2 YFSETQ. V gave up 5 bases and J gave up 1 base, with 11 bases separating them. The DNA for the CDR3 is TGCGCCAGCAGTCTACAACAGGGCACAGATACGCAGTATTTT. Translating gives CASSLQQGTDTQYF. Full variable domain (missing parts from reference TRBV5-1 and TRBJ2-3): KAGVTQTPRYLIKTRGQQVTLSCSPISGHRSVSWYQQTPGQGLQFLFEYFSETQRNKGNFPGRFSGRQFSNSRSEMNVSTLELGDSALYLCASSLQQGTDTQYFGPGTRLTVL.